A selection of T cell receptor beta chains follows, all from one sample in a study of T cell responses to AZD1222 COVID-19 vaccine. TCRdb's table, derived via immunoSEQ multiplex PCR, lists solely in-frame clones and lacks some. This table holds about 220,000 clones, about 92% found once. Sequencing was performed on peripheral blood, taken on day 0 of MenACWY control vaccination. Source of these receptors: an adult in good health. The CDR3 runs from the conserved cysteine through the conserved F or W. A D gene is named only where the DNA matches it firmly. Size is omitted from some rows. Given values are once, few, many or a class for expanded clones.

CDR3nt,CDR3aa,v_gene,d_gene,abundance,j_gene
TGTGCCAGCAGCCAAGTTTTAGACCAGGGCTACACCTTC,CASSQVLDQGYTF,TRBV3-1/TRBV3-2,.,.,TRBJ1-2
TGTGCCAGCAGCTTTGGTAGGGGGCCCTACAATGAGCAGTTCTTC,CASSFGRGPYNEQFF,TRBV11-3,TRBD1,.,TRBJ2-1
TGTGCCAGCAGGGGGGACGGAAATCAGCCCCAGCATTTT,CASRGDGNQPQHF,TRBV2,.,.,TRBJ1-5
TGTGCCAGCAGCTTAAGACTCCTGAACACCGGGGAGCTGTTTTTT,CASSLRLLNTGELFF,TRBV7-2,.,.,TRBJ2-2
TGTGCCAGCAGCTTAGCCGGGATATACGAGCAGTACTTC,CASSLAGIYEQYF,TRBV11-1,.,few,TRBJ2-7
TGTGCCAGCAGTTTAACGGGGTTTAAGCCCCAGCATTTT,CASSLTGFKPQHF,TRBV12-3/TRBV12-4,.,.,TRBJ1-5
TGTGCCAGCAGCAGGGACAGCGTCTTGAACTATGGCTACACCTTC,CASSRDSVLNYGYTF,TRBV2,TRBD1,.,TRBJ1-2
TGTGCCAGCAGTCCCCCGGGACAGGGGTTTCACTATGGCTACACCTTC,CASSPPGQGFHYGYTF,TRBV6-2/TRBV6-3,TRBD1,.,TRBJ1-2
TGTGCCAGCAGTATTCGGACAGGGAACACTGAAGCTTTCTTT,CASSIRTGNTEAFF,TRBV6-5,TRBD1,once,TRBJ1-1
TGTGCCAGCAGCTCCCGCGGGGGCACGACCGGGGAGCTGTTTTTT,CASSSRGGTTGELFF,TRBV6-5,.,.,TRBJ2-2
TGCGCCAGCAGCTTGGCATCCTATGGAAACACCATATATTTT,CASSLASYGNTIYF,TRBV5-1,.,once,TRBJ1-3
TGTGCCATCACCCCAGCGGGGGGCCCCTCCTACAATGAGCAGTTCTTC,CAITPAGGPSYNEQFF,TRBV10-3,TRBD2,.,TRBJ2-1
TGTGCCAGCAGCCTCCGGGGGTCCAATGAAAAACTGTTTTTT,CASSLRGSNEKLFF,TRBV9,.,.,TRBJ1-4
TGTGCCAGCATGCCTGGGAATAATTCACCCCTCCACTTT,CASMPGNNSPLHF,TRBV2,.,.,TRBJ1-6
TGCAGTGCTAGTATGACCTTAACGGGTAATTCACCCCTCCACTTT,CSASMTLTGNSPLHF,TRBV20-1,.,.,TRBJ1-6
TGTGCCGCAGGGCGGGGCAGCTCTAATGAAAAACTGTTTTTT,CAAGRGSSNEKLFF,TRBV6-5,.,.,TRBJ1-4
TGTGCGTGGGTAGGGCCAGGGGATGAAAAACTGTTTTTT,CAWVGPGDEKLFF,TRBV30,.,.,TRBJ1-4
TGTGCCTGGAGTGTACCGTGGACAACTCTCTATGGCTACACCTTC,CAWSVPWTTLYGYTF,TRBV30,.,.,TRBJ1-2
TGTGCCAGTAGTATGGCAGGGATCAACCAGCCCCAGCATTTT,CASSMAGINQPQHF,TRBV19,.,.,TRBJ1-5
TGTGCCTGGAGTGTAGCCAGCAATCAGCCCCAGCATTTT,CAWSVASNQPQHF,TRBV30,.,.,TRBJ1-5
TGCGCCAGCAGCCCTGGGACAGATAGCAATCAGCCCCAGCATTTT,CASSPGTDSNQPQHF,TRBV5-1,TRBD1,.,TRBJ1-5
TGCGCCAGCAGCCAAGATCCGGGAGTTTCTGGAAACACCATATATTTT,CASSQDPGVSGNTIYF,TRBV4-1,.,.,TRBJ1-3
TGTGCCAGCAGCTTAGCGAGGGGGCGTGATTCACCCCTCCACTTT,CASSLARGRDSPLHF,TRBV7-9,TRBD1,.,TRBJ1-6
TGTGCCAGCAGAAAAGCGGCCAAGATGAACACTGAAGCTTTCTTT,CASRKAAKMNTEAFF,TRBV6-5,.,.,TRBJ1-1
TGTGCCAGCAGCCAAGGCCGGGGGCCCCAGCATTTT,CASSQGRGPQHF,TRBV3-1/TRBV3-2,.,.,TRBJ1-5
TGTGCCAGTAGTATCGGCGGCAGTACTAACTATGGCTACACCTTC,CASSIGGSTNYGYTF,TRBV19,.,.,TRBJ1-2
TGTGCCAGCAGCTTCGTCGGGGGGCATCAGCCCCAGCATTTT,CASSFVGGHQPQHF,TRBV5-5,.,.,TRBJ1-5
TGTGCCAGTAGACCTGGGACAGCCAACACCGGGGAGCTGTTTTTT,CASRPGTANTGELFF,TRBV19,TRBD1,.,TRBJ2-2
TGTGCCAGCAGCTTAAGTAGCGGGGGGATAGATACGCAGTATTTT,CASSLSSGGIDTQYF,TRBV7-2,TRBD2,.,TRBJ2-3
TGTGCCAGCAGCCTAAACAGGGGGAGTGGCTACACCTTC,CASSLNRGSGYTF,TRBV7-2,TRBD1,.,TRBJ1-2
TGCGCCAGCAAGGCGGGTCCCTCCTACGAGCAGTACTTC,CASKAGPSYEQYF,TRBV4-1,.,once,TRBJ2-7
TGTGCCAGCAGTTTAGTGAGGGGGGGCGGGTTGACGCAGTATTTT,CASSLVRGGGLTQYF,TRBV28,.,.,TRBJ2-3
TGTGCCAGCAGTTCCACCAGACAGATCGTTGGAGGCTACACCTTC,CASSSTRQIVGGYTF,TRBV6-5,.,.,TRBJ1-2
TGTGCCAGCAGGATAACTAGTATTGAGCAGTTCTTC,CASRITSIEQFF,TRBV2,.,once,TRBJ2-1
TGTGCCAGCAGCTTACAGGGACAGACTAACACCGGGGAGCTGTTTTTT,CASSLQGQTNTGELFF,TRBV7-2,TRBD1,.,TRBJ2-2
TGTGCCTGGAGTACTGGCGGGAGAGGCCAGTACTTC,CAWSTGGRGQYF,TRBV30,TRBD2,.,TRBJ2-5
TGTGCCAGCAGCTTACGGACCTCTGGAAACACCATATATTTT,CASSLRTSGNTIYF,TRBV6-2/TRBV6-3,.,.,TRBJ1-3
TGTGCCAGCAGCCACCGGGACACCCTCTCTGGGGCCAACGTCCTGACTTTC,CASSHRDTLSGANVLTF,TRBV7-9,.,.,TRBJ2-6
TGCGCCAGCAGCAGGGACGGAGGGGACACTGAAGCTTTCTTT,CASSRDGGDTEAFF,TRBV4-1,.,.,TRBJ1-1
TGTGCCAGCAGCGCTCAGGGGGCCACAGCTAACTATGGCTACACCTTC,CASSAQGATANYGYTF,TRBV9,TRBD1,.,TRBJ1-2
TGTGCCAGCAGAGGGGAGGGCATTGGGGTTTATGGCTACACCTTC,CASRGEGIGVYGYTF,TRBV7-9,.,once,TRBJ1-2
TGTGCCTGGAGATTCCGGGACGTAGCCCCCGAGCAGTACTTC,CAWRFRDVAPEQYF,TRBV30,.,.,TRBJ2-7
TGTGCCAGCAGCTTAGCGCCGGCGAATCAGCCCCAGCATTTT,CASSLAPANQPQHF,TRBV7-2,.,.,TRBJ1-5
TGCGCCAGCAGCCCGAGAGGGACTCCTCACACCGGGGAGCTGTTTTTT,CASSPRGTPHTGELFF,TRBV4-1,.,.,TRBJ2-2
TGTGCCAGCGCAGGGAGATTTGAGCCCCAGCATTTT,CASAGRFEPQHF,TRBV12-3/TRBV12-4,.,.,TRBJ1-5
TGTGCCTGGAGTGTACGCGTGGTCCTCTATGGAGATACGCAGTATTTT,CAWSVRVVLYGDTQYF,TRBV30,.,.,TRBJ2-3
TGCGCCAGCAGCACGGGACAGGGGTATGGCTACACCTTC,CASSTGQGYGYTF,TRBV5-1,TRBD1,.,TRBJ1-2
TGCAGTGCCACGGGAGACTACGAGCAGTACTTC,CSATGDYEQYF,TRBV20-1,.,.,TRBJ2-7
TGTGCCAGCAGTGACTTTGGGGGGCCAAACTCCTACGAGCAGTACTTC,CASSDFGGPNSYEQYF,TRBV6-1,.,once,TRBJ2-7
TGTGCCAGCAGTTTGGGACAGTCCTACGAGCAGTACTTC,CASSLGQSYEQYF,TRBV12-3/TRBV12-4,TRBD1,.,TRBJ2-7
TGTGCCAGCACCTGGACTGTGAACACTGAAGCTTTCTTT,CASTWTVNTEAFF,TRBV6-5,.,.,TRBJ1-1
TGCGCCAGCAGCCAAGTCTCCGGACAGGGCTACAATGAGCAGTTCTTC,CASSQVSGQGYNEQFF,TRBV4-1,TRBD1,.,TRBJ2-1
TGTGCCAGCAGCCTCGGGACATCCTATGGCTACACCTTC,CASSLGTSYGYTF,TRBV28,.,.,TRBJ1-2
TGTGCCAGTAGTACCACGCGGGTGTCCGATTACTATGGCTACACCTTC,CASSTTRVSDYYGYTF,TRBV19,.,.,TRBJ1-2
TGTGCCAGCAGTGAGGACACCTACTACGAGCAGTACTTC,CASSEDTYYEQYF,TRBV2,.,.,TRBJ2-7
TGTGCCAGCAGTATCCGGACAGGGTACGCCGGAAACACCATATATTTT,CASSIRTGYAGNTIYF,TRBV28,TRBD1,.,TRBJ1-3
TGTGCCAGCCGACCTCTGGGACAGCAATCTAGCAATCAGCCCCAGCATTTT,CASRPLGQQSSNQPQHF,TRBV27,TRBD1,.,TRBJ1-5
TGTGCCAGCAGCCTTCGGGGTATAGGTGAAAAACTGTTTTTT,CASSLRGIGEKLFF,TRBV6-5,.,.,TRBJ1-4
TGTGCCAGCAGTTTTGGGGGGGCCACTGAAGCTTTCTTT,CASSFGGATEAFF,TRBV12-3/TRBV12-4,.,.,TRBJ1-1